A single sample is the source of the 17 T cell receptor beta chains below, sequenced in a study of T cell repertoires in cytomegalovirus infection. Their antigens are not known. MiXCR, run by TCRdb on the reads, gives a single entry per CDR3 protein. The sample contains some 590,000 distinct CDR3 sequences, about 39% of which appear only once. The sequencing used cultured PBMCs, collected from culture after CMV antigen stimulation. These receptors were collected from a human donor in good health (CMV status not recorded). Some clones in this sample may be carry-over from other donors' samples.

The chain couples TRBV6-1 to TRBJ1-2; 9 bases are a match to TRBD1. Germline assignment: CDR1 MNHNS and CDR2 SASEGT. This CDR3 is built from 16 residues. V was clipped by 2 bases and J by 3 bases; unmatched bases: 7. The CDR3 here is CASSEWTGAMDYGYTF. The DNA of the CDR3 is TGTGCCAGCAGTGAATGGACAGGGGCCATGGACTATGGCTACACCTTC.

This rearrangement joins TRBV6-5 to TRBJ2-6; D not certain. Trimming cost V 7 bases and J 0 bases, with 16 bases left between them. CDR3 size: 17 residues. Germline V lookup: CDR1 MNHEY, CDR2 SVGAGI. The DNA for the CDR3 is TGTGCCAGCACTAAGACGGTGAGCTTCTCTGGGGCCAACGTCCTGACTTTC. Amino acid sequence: CASTKTVSFSGANVLTF.

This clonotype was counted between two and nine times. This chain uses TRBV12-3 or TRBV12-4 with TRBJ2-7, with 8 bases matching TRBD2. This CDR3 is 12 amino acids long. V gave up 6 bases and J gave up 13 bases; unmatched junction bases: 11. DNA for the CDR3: TGTGCCAGCAGCCCCGGGGGGGCAGGCCGATACTTC. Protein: CASSPGGAGRYF.

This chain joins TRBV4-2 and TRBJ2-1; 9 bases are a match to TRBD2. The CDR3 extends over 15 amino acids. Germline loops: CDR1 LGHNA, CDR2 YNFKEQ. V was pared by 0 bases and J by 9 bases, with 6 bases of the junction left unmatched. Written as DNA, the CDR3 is TGTGCCAGCAGCCAAGAAGTAGCGGGGGTGGGTGAGCAGTTCTTC. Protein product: CASSQEVAGVGEQFF.

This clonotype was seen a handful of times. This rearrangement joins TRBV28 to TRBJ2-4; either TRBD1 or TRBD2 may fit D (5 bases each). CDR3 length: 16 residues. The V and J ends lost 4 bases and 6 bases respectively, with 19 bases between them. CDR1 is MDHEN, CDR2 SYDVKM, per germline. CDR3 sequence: CASSSPGRDGGNIQYF. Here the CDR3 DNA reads TGTGCCAGCAGTTCCCCCGGCAGGGATGGAGGAAACATTCAGTACTTC.

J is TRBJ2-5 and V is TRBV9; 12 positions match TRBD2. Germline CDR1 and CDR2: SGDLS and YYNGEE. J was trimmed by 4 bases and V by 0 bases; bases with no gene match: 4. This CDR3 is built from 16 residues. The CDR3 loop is CASSVAELAGGETQYF. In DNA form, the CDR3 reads TGTGCCAGCAGCGTAGCTGAACTAGCGGGAGGAGAGACCCAGTACTTC.

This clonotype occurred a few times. The CDR3 nucleotides are TGTGCCAGCAGCTTGGGGTCCAGGGACGGCGGCTACACCTTC. It translates to CASSLGSRDGGYTF. The rearrangement links TRBV5-6 to TRBJ1-2; tentatively, D is TRBD1 (5 bases). CDR3 length: 14 residues. Trimming left V 0 bases short and J 8 bases short, with 14 bases between. CDR1 and CDR2 (germline): SGHDT, YYEEEE.

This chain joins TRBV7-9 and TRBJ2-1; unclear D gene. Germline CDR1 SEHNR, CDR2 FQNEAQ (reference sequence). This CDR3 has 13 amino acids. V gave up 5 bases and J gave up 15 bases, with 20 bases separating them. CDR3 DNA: TGTGCCAGCAGCACCGACGCTGGCCTCGGGCGGTTCTTC. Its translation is CASSTDAGLGRFF. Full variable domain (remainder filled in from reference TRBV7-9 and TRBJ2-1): DTGVSQNPRHKITKRGQNVTFRCDPISEHNRLYWYRQTLGQGPEFLTYFQNEAQLEKSRLLSDRFSAERPKGSFSTLEIQRTEQGDSAMYLCASSTDAGLGRFFGPGTRLTVL.

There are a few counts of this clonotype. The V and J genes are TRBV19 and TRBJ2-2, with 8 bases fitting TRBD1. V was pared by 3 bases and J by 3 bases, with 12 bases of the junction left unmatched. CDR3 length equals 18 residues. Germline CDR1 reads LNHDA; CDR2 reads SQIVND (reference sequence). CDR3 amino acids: CASSIPWTGFGYTGELFF. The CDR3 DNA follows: TGTGCCAGTAGTATCCCGTGGACAGGGTTCGGTTACACCGGGGAGCTGTTTTTT.

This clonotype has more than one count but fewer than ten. The CDR3 spells CASSGHPGSVAEETQYF. The CDR3 DNA reads as TGTGCCAGCAGTGGACACCCCGGTTCAGTGGCGGAAGAGACCCAGTACTTC. The V gene is TRBV12-3 or TRBV12-4, the J gene TRBJ2-5; D perhaps matches TRBD1 (5 bases). The CDR3 is made up of 17 amino acids. Trimming removed 5 bases from V and 3 bases from J, with 22 bases in between.

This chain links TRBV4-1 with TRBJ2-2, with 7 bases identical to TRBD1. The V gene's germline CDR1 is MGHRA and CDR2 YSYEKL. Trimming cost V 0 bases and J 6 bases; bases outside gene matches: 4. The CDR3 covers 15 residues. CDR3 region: CASSQDRGPAGELFF. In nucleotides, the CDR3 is TGCGCCAGCAGCCAAGATAGGGGGCCTGCCGGGGAGCTGTTTTTT.

The CDR3 is CSASDTNNQPQHF. For the CDR3, the DNA is TGCAGTGCTTCGGACACCAACAATCAGCCCCAGCATTTT. The rearrangement joins TRBV20-1 to TRBJ1-5; D perhaps matches TRBD1 (5 bases). The CDR3 contains 13 residues. The V gene lost 5 bases and the J gene lost 3 bases, with 11 bases spanning the gap. The V gene's germline CDR1 is DFQATT and CDR2 SNEGSKA (reference sequence).

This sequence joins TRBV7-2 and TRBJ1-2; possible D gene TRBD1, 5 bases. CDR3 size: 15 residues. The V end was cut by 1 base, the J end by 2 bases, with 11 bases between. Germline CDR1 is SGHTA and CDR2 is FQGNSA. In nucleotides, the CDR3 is TGTGCCAGCAGCTTAGAACCGGACACAAACTATGGCTACACCTTC. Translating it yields CASSLEPDTNYGYTF.

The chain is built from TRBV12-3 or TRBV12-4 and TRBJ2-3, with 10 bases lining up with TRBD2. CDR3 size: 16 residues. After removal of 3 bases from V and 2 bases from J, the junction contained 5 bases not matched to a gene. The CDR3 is CASSFSAGGVTDTQYF. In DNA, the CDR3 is TGTGCCAGCAGTTTTTCAGCGGGAGGGGTCACAGATACGCAGTATTTT.

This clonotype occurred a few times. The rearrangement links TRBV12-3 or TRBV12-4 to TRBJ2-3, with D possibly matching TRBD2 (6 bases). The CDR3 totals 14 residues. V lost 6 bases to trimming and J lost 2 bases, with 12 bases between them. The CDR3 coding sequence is TGTGCCAGCAGACCCGGGGACTCCACAGATACGCAGTATTTT. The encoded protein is CASRPGDSTDTQYF.

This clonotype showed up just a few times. As DNA, the CDR3 is TGTGCCAGCAGCTCCTCGGGGGTGCCAGATACGCAGTATTTT. Translation: CASSSSGVPDTQYF. The chain joins TRBV7-2 to TRBJ2-3; TRBD2 might be the D (6 bases). Trimming cost V 4 bases and J 4 bases, with 12 bases left between them. The CDR3 covers 14 residues. The germline gives CDR1 SGHTA, CDR2 FQGNSA.

The CDR3 sequence is CASSSLAGEYEQYF. The CDR3 DNA sequence: TGCGCCAGCAGCTCTCTAGCGGGGGAGTACGAGCAGTACTTC. The V gene is TRBV5-1, the J gene TRBJ2-7; 10 bases line up with TRBD2. CDR3 size: 14 residues. CDR1 and CDR2 from the germline V gene are SGHRS and YFSETQ. Trimming took 3 bases from V and 4 from J; bases not matched to a gene: 4.